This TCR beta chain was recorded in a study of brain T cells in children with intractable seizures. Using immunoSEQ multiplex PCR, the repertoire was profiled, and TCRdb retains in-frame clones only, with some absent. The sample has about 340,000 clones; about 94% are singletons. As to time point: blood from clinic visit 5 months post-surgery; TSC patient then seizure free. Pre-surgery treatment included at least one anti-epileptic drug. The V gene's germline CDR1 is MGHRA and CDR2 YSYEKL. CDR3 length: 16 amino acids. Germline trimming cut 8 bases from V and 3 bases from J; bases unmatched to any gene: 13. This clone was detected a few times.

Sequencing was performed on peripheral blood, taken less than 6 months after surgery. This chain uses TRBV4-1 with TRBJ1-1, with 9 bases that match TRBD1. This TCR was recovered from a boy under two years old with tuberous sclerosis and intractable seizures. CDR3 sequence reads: CASRSQGAGRDTEAFF. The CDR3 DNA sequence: TGCGCCAGCCGATCACAGGGGGCGGGGAGGGACACTGAAGCTTTCTTT.